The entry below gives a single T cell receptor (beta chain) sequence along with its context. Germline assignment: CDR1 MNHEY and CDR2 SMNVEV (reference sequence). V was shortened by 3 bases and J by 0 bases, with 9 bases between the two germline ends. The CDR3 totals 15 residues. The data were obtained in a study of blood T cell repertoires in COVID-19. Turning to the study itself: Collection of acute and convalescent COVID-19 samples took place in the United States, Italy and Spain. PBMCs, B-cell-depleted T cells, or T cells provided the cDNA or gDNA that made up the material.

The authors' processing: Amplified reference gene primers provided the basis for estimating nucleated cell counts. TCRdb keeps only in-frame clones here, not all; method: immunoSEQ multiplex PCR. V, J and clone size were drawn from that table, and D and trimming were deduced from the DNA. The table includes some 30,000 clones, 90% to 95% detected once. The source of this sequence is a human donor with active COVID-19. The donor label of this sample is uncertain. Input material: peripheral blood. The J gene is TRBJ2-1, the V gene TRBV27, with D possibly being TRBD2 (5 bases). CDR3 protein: CASSFRRSSYNEQFF. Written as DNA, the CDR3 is TGTGCCAGCAGTTTTAGGAGGAGCTCCTACAATGAGCAGTTCTTC.